This T cell receptor beta chain was recovered during a study of low-dose radiotherapy and immunotherapy resistance in tumors. Time point here: after trial treatment. Noted treatment: LDRT plus nivolumab, ipilimumab, low-dose cyclophosphamide and aspirin (RACIN trial). The donors, trial participants, received nivolumab, ipilimumab, aspirin, low-dose cyclophosphamide and low-dose radiotherapy. Trimming pared 6 bases from V and 0 bases from J, leaving 9 bases between. This CDR3 is 13 amino acids long. The germline gives CDR1 SNHLY, CDR2 FYNNEI. Concerning this clonotype: A much more abundant neighbour one base away suggests this may be a read error.

First-strand cDNA used TRAV- and TRBV-specific primers, covering alpha and beta chains. Using a constant-region primer together with a V-primer adapter, TCRs were subjected to roughly 18 PCR cycles of amplification. MiXCR, run by TCRdb on the reads, gives a single entry per CDR3 protein. The sample consists of tens of thousands of distinct CDR3 sequences, less than 20% of them appearing once. Sequenced here: PBMCs, sampled after low-dose radiotherapy plus immunotherapy. The source is a male donor with prostate cancer. This chain connects TRBV2 to TRBJ2-7, with no clear D. CDR3 in amino acids: CASSSGGSYEQYF. Written as DNA, the CDR3 is TGTGCCAGCAGCTCAGGCGGCTCCTACGAGCAGTACTTC.